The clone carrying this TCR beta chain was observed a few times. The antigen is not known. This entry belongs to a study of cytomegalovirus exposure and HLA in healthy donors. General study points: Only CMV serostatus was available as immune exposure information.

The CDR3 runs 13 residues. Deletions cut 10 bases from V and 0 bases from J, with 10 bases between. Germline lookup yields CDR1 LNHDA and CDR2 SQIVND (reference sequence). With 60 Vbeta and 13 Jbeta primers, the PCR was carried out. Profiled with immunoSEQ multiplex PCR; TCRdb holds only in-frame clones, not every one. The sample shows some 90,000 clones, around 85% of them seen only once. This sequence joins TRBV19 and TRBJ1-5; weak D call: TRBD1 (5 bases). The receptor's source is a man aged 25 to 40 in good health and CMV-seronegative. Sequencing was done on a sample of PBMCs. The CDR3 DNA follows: TGTGCCACCCGACAGATTAGCAATCAGCCCCAGCATTTT. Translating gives CATRQISNQPQHF.